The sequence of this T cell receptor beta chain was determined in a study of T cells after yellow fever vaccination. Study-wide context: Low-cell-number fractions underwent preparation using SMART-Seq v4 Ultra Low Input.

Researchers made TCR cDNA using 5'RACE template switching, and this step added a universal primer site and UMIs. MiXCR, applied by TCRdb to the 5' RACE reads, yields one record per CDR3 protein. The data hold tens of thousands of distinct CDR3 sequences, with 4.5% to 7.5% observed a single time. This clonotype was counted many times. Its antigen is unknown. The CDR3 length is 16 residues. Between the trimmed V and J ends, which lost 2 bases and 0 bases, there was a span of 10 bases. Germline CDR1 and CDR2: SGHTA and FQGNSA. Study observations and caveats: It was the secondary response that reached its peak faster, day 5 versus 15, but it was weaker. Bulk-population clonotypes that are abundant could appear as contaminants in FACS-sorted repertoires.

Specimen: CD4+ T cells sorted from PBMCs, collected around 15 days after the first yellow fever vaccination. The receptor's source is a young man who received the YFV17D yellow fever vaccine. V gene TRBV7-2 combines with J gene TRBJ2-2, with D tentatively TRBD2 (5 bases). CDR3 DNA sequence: TGTGCCAGCAGCTTACTAGCCGCCGCGAACACCGGGGAGCTGTTTTTT. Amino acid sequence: CASSLLAAANTGELFF.